This TCR beta chain was found in a study of cytomegalovirus exposure and HLA in healthy donors. Study background: Earlier results showed 90 million to 130 million unique TCR beta sequences derived from roughly 180 million T cells. From donors who were HLA-typed, an early data release held approximately 84 million unique TCRs. Study outcomes and limitations: It has been reported that TCR beta sequences accurately predicted the HLA-A and HLA-B alleles of most subjects.

The V and J ends lost 2 bases and 0 bases, in that order; junction bases with no gene match: 6. The CDR3 is made up of 16 amino acids. Germline CDR1 SEHNR, CDR2 FQNEAQ (reference sequence). PCR primers comprised 60 Vbeta and 13 Jbeta primers. Clones were sequenced by immunoSEQ multiplex PCR, and TCRdb holds only the in-frame ones, with some missing. This table holds roughly 170,000 clones, under 90% found once. Regarding this clone: Its antigen is still unknown.

The origin of this receptor is a male donor in good health and CMV-seronegative. The chain links TRBV7-9 to TRBJ1-1; TRBD1 matches at 7 bases. The sequenced material came from PBMCs. The CDR3 nucleotides are TGTGCCAGCAGCTTACTTCCAGGGGGGATGAACACTGAAGCTTTCTTT. It specifies CASSLLPGGMNTEAFF.